A single T cell receptor (beta chain) is shown here with its context. CD8+ and CD4+ T cells circulating in blood were sequenced for TCR beta. Negative isolation yielded CD8+ and CD4+ T cells; FACS enriched TEMRA cells. The sample belongs to a study of CD8 T cells in Susac syndrome. This CDR3 is built from 13 residues. V lost 3 bases and J lost 8, with 13 bases in between. RNA, at roughly 0.5 to 1 ug, was reverse transcribed with random hexamers. A multiplex approach, immunoSEQ multiplex PCR, amplified TCR beta CDR3 across 54 Vbeta and 13 Jbeta. TCRdb fed the immunoSEQ multiplex PCR reads into MiXCR, producing one record per CDR3 protein. The data show 120,000 or so distinct CDR3 sequences, approximately 93% seen once.

Source material: CD4+ T cells from PBMCs. This chain connects TRBV12-3 or TRBV12-4 to TRBJ1-2; no clear D gene. The receptor was isolated from a human donor with multiple sclerosis. The CDR3 here is CASSLQGVGGYTF. CDR3 bases: TGTGCCAGCAGTTTGCAAGGAGTAGGCGGCTACACCTTC.